Reported below is one TCR beta chain. This sample is drawn from a study of CD8+CD57+ T cells in acquired aplastic anemia. Study context: Sorted CD4+ and CD8+ cells gave a mean 3.2 ug DNA, range roughly 0.18 to 30 ug.

Investigators profiled TCR beta VDJ and CDR3 from genomic DNA template. TCRdb passed the reads through MiXCR, listing each CDR3 protein once. This table has about 160,000 distinct CDR3 sequences, 60% to 80% appearing once. Previously, flow cytometry had revealed CD8+CD57+ cell expansion in the patients chosen for sequencing. The source material was sorted CD4+, CD8+, or CD8+CD57+ T cells (not recorded which) from PBMCs. This TCR came from a human donor with aplastic anemia.

CDR3 in amino acids: CASSSGGTGIEQYF. For the CDR3, the DNA is TGTGCCAGCAGCTCGGGTGGGACAGGGATCGAGCAGTACTTC. The rearrangement joins TRBV7-2 to TRBJ2-7; 9 bases map to TRBD1. After removal of 4 bases from V and 6 bases from J, the junction contained 7 bases not matched to a gene. Germline CDR1 and CDR2: SGHTA and FQGNSA. The CDR3 extends over 14 amino acids.